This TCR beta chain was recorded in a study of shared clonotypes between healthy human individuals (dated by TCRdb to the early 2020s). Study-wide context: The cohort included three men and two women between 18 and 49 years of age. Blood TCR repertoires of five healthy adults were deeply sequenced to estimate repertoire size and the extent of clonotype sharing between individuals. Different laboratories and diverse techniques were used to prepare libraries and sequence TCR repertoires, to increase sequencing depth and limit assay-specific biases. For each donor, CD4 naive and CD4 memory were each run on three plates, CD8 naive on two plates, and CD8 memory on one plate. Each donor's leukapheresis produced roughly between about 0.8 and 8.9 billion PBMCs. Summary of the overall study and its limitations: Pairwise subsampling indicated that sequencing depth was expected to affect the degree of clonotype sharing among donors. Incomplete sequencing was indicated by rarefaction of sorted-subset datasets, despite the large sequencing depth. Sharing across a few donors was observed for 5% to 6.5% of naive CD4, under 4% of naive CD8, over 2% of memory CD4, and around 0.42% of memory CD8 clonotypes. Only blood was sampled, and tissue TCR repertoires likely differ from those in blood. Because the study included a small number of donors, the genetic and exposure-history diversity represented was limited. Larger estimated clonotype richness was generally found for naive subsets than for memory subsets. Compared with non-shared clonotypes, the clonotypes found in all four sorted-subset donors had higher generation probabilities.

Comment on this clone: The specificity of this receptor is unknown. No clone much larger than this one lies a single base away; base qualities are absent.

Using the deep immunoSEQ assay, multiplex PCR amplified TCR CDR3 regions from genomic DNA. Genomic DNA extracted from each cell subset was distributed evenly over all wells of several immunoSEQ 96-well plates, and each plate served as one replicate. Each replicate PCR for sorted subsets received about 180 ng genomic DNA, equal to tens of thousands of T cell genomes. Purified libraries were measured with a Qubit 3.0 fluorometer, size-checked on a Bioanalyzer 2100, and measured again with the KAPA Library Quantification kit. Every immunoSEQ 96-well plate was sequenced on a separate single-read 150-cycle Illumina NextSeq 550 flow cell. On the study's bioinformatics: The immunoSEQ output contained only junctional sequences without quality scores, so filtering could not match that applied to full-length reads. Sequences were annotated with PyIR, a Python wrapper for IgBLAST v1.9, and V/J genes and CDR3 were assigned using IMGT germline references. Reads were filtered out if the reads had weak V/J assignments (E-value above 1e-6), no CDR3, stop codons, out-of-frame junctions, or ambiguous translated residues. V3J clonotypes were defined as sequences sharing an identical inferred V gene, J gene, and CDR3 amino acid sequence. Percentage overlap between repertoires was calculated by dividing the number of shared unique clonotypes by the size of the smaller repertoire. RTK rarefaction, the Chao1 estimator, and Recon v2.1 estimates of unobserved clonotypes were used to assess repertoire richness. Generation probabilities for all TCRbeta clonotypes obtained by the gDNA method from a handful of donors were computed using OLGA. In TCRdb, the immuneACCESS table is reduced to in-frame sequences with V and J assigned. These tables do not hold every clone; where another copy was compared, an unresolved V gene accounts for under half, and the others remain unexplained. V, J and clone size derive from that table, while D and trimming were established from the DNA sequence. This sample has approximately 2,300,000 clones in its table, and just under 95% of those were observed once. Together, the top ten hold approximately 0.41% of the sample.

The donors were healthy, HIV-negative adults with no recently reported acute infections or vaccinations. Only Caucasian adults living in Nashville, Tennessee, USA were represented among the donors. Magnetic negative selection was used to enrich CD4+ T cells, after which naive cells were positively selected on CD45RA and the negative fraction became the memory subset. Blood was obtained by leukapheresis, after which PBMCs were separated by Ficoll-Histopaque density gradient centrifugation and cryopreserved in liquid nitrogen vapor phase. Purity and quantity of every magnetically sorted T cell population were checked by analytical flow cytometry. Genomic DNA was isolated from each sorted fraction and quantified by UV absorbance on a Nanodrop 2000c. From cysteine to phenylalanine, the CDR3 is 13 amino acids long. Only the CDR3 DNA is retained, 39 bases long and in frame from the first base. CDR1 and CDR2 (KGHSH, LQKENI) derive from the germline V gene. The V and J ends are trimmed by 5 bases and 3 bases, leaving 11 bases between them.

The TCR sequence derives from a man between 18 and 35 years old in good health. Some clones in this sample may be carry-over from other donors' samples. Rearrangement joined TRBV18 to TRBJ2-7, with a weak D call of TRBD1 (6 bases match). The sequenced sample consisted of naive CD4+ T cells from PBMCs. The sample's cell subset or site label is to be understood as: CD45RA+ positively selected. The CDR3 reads CASSSRTDYEQYF. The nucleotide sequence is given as TGTGCCAGCTCATCGCGGACAGACTACGAGCAGTACTTC.